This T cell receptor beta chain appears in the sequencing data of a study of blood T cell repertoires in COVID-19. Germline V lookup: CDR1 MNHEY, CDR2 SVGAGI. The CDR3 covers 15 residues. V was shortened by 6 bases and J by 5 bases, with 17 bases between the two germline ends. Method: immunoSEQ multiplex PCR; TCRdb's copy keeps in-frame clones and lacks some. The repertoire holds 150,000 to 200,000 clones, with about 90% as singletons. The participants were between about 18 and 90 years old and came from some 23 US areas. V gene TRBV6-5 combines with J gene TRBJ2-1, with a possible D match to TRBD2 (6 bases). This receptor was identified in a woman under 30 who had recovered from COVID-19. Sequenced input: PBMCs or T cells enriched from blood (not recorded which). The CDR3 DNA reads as TGTGCCAGCAGAAAAGCGAGACTAGATAACAATGAGCAGTTCTTC. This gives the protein CASRKARLDNNEQFF.